The clone carrying this T cell receptor (beta chain) showed up just once. Its antigen is undetermined. Germline lookup yields CDR1 SGDLS and CDR2 YYNGEE. CDR3 length: 16 residues. The ends lost 4 bases at V and 8 bases at J; junction bases unmatched: 13. Primers for the PCR totalled 60 Vbeta and 13 Jbeta. The data were produced by immunoSEQ multiplex PCR, yet TCRdb's version contains in-frame clones alone and is incomplete. In the table there are some 140,000 clones, more than 70% of which are singletons. The data derive from a study of cytomegalovirus exposure and HLA in healthy donors. General study findings and limits: CMV antigen specificity of a few CMV-associated chains was confirmed in vitro. The authors later found most CMV-associated TCR beta chains appeared HLA-restricted. Earlier analysis yielded a pattern in which most TCR beta V segments were productive about 90% or about 30% of the time.

The specimen was PBMCs. The chain employs TRBV9 and TRBJ2-1; 9 bases align to TRBD2. This TCR was sampled from a male donor in good health and CMV-seropositive. CDR3 residues: CASSPRGPSGDHEQFF. The CDR3 DNA sequence: TGTGCCAGCAGCCCGAGAGGGCCTAGCGGGGATCATGAGCAGTTCTTC.